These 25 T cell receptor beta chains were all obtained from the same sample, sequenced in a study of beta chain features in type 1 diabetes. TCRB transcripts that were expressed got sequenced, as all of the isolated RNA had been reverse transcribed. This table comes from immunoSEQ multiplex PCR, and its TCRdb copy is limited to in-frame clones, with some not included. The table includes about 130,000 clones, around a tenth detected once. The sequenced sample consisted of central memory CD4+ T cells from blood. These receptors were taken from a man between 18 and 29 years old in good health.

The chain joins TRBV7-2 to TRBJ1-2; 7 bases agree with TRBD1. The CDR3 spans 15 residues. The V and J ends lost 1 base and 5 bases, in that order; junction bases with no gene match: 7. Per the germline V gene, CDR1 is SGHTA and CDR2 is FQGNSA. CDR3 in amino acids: CASSLVTGTAYGYTF. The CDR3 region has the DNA TGTGCCAGCAGCTTAGTTACCGGGACAGCATATGGCTACACCTTC.

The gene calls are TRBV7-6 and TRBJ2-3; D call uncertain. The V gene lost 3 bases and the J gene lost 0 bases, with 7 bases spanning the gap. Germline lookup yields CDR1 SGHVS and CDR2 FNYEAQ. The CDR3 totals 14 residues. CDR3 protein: CASSFKASTDTQYF. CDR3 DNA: TGTGCCAGCAGCTTCAAAGCAAGCACAGATACGCAGTATTTT.

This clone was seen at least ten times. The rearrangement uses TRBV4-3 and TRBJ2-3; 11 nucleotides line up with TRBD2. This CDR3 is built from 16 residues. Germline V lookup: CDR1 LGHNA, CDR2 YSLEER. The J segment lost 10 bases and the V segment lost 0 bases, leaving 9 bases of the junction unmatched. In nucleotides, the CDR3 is TGCGCCAGCAGCCAAGATACTAGCGGGGGCATGAGGGCGCAGTATTTT. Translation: CASSQDTSGGMRAQYF.

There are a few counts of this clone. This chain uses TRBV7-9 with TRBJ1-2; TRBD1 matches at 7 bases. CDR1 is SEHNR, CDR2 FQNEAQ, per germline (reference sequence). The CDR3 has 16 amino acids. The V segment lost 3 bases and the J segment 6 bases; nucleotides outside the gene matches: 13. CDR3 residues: CASSFEQGMGPHGYTF. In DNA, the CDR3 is TGTGCCAGCAGCTTTGAACAGGGGATGGGCCCCCATGGCTACACCTTC.

CDR3 bases: TGTGCCAGCACGTCGGACAGGGTCTACAATGAGCAGTTCTTC. This sequence encodes CASTSDRVYNEQFF. The chain couples TRBV2 to TRBJ2-1; 8 bases match TRBD1. J lost 3 bases, V lost 7 bases, and 5 bases had no gene match. CDR3 size: 14 residues. Germline CDR1 reads SNHLY; CDR2 reads FYNNEI.

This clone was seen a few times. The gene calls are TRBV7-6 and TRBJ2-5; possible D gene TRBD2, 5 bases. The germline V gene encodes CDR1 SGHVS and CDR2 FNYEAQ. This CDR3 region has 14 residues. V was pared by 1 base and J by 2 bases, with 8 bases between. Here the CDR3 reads CASSLVTGQETQYF. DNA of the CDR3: TGTGCCAGCAGCTTAGTAACGGGACAAGAGACCCAGTACTTC.

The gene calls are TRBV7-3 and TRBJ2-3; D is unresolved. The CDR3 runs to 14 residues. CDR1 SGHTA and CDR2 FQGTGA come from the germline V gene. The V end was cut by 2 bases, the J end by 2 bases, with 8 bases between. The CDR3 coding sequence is TGTGCCAGCAGCTTATCAGGATCCACAGATACGCAGTATTTT. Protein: CASSLSGSTDTQYF. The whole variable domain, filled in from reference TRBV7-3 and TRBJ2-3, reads GAGVSQTPSNKVTEKGKYVELRCDPISGHTALYWYRQSLGQGPEFLIYFQGTGAADDSGLPNDRFFAVRPEGSVSTLKIQRTERGDSAVYLCASSLSGSTDTQYFGPGTRLTVL.

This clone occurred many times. The CDR3 protein is CASSRLSTDTQYF. The CDR3 region has the DNA TGTGCCAGCAGCCGACTTTCCACAGATACGCAGTATTTT. The J gene is TRBJ2-3, the V gene TRBV6-5, with D uncertain. V was cut by 6 bases and J by 2 bases, with 9 bases left in between. Germline V gene sequence: CDR1 MNHEY, CDR2 SVGAGI. There are 13 residues in the CDR3.

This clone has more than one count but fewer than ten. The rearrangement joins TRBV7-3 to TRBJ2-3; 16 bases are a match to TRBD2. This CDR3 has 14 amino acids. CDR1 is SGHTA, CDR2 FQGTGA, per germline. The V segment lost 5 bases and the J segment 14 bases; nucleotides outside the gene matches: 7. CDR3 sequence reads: CASSLGTSGGDRYF. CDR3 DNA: TGTGCCAGCAGCCTCGGGACTAGCGGGGGGGATAGGTATTTT.

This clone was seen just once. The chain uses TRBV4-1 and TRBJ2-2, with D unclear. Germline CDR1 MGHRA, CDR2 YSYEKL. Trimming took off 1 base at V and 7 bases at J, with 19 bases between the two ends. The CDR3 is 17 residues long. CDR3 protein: CASSQGRQPNRSGELFF. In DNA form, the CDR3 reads TGCGCCAGCAGCCAAGGACGGCAGCCTAATCGGAGCGGGGAGCTGTTTTTT.

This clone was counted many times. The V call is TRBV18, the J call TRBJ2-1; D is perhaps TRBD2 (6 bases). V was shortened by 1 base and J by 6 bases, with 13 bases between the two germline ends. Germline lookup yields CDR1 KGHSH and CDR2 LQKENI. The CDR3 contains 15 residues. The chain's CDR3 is CASSPRGTDGNEQFF. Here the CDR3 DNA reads TGTGCCAGCTCACCACGGGGGACTGATGGCAATGAGCAGTTCTTC.

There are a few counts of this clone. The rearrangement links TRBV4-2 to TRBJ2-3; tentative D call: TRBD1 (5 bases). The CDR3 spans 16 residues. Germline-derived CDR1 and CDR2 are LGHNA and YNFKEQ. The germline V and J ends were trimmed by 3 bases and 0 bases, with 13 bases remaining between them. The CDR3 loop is CASSQVRQLSTDTQYF. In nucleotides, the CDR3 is TGTGCCAGCAGCCAGGTCCGACAGTTAAGCACAGATACGCAGTATTTT.

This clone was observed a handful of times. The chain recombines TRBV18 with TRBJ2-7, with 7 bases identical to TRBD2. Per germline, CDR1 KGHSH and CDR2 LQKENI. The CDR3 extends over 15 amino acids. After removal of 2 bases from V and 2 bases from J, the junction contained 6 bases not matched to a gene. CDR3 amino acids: CASSPNGGGPYEQYF. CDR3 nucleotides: TGTGCCAGCTCACCAAACGGCGGGGGTCCCTACGAGCAGTACTTC. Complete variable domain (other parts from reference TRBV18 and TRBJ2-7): NAGVMQNPRHLVRRRGQEARLRCSPMKGHSHVYWYRQLPEEGLKFMVYLQKENIIDESGMPKERFSAEFPKEGPSILRIQQVVRGDSAAYFCASSPNGGGPYEQYFGPGTRLTVT.

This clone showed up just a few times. The CDR3: CASSLEGGDSYEQYF. The CDR3 nucleotides read TGCGCCAGCAGCTTGGAGGGGGGGGACTCCTACGAGCAGTACTTC. The genes are TRBV5-1 and TRBJ2-7, with TRBD2 as a possible D gene (7 bases). The CDR3 spans 15 residues. V was cut by 0 bases and J by 0 bases, with 10 bases left in between. CDR1 is SGHRS and CDR2 is YFSETQ in the germline V gene.

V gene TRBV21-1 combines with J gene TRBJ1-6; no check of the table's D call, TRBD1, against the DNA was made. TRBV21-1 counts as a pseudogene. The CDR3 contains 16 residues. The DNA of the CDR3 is TGTGCCAGCAGCAAGGAGGGACAGGGGGTTCTGACACCCCTCCACTTT. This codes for CASSKEGQGVLTPLHF.

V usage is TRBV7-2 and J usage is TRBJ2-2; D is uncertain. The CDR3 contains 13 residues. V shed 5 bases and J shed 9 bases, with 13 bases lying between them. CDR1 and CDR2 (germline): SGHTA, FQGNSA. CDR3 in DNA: TGTGCCAGCAGCCTCCTTTGGGCCCGGGAGCTGTTTTTT. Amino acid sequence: CASSLLWARELFF. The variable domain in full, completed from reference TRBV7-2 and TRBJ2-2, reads GAGVSQSPSNKVTEKGKDVELRCDPISGHTALYWYRQSLGQGLEFLIYFQGNSAPDKSGLPSDRFSAERTGGSVSTLTIQRTQQEDSAVYLCASSLLWARELFFGEGSRLTVL.

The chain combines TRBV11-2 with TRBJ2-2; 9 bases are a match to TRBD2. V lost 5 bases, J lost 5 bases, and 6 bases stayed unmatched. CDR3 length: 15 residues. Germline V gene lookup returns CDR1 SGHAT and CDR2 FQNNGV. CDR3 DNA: TGTGCCAGCAGCCAACTAGCGGGTAAAACCGGGGAGCTGTTTTTT. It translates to CASSQLAGKTGELFF.

The CDR3 is CASSLDQPQHF. CDR3 nucleotide sequence: TGTGCCAGCAGTCTTGATCAGCCCCAGCATTTT. V gene TRBV27 combines with J gene TRBJ1-5; D remains unclear. Germline CDR1 and CDR2: MNHEY and SMNVEV (reference sequence). This CDR3 region has 11 residues. V lost 5 bases to trimming and J lost 5 bases, with 4 bases between them.

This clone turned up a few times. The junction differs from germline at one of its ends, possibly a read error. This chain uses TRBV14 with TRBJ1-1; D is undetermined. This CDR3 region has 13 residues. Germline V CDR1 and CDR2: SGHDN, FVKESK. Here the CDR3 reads CASSPGLNTEAFF. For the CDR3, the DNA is TGTGCCAGCAGCCCGGGGTTGAATACTGAAGCTTTCTTT.

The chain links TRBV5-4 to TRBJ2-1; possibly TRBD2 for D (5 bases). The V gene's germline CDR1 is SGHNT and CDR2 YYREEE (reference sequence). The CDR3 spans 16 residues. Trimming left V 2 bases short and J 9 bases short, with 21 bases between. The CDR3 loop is CASSFGGSWRAGEQFF. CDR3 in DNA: TGTGCCAGCAGCTTCGGTGGGTCTTGGCGGGCAGGTGAGCAGTTCTTC. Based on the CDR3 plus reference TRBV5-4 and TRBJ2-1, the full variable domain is ETGVTQSPTHLIKTRGQQVTLRCSSQSGHNTVSWYQQALGQGPQFIFQYYREEENGRGNFPPRFSGLQFPNYSSELNVNALELDDSALYLCASSFGGSWRAGEQFFGPGTRLTVL.

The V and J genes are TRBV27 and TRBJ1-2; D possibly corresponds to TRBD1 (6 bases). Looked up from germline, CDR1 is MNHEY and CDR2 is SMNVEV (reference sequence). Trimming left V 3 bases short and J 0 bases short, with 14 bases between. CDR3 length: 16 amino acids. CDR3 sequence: CASSFGGQLANYGYTF. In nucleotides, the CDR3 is TGTGCCAGCAGTTTTGGCGGACAGTTAGCTAACTATGGCTACACCTTC.

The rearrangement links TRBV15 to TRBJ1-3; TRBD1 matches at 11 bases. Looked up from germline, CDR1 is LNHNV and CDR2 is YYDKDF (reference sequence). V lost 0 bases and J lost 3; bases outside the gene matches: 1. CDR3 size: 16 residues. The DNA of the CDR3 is TGTGCCACCAGCAGAGAGGACAGGGGGCTTGGAAACACCATATATTTT. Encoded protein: CATSREDRGLGNTIYF.

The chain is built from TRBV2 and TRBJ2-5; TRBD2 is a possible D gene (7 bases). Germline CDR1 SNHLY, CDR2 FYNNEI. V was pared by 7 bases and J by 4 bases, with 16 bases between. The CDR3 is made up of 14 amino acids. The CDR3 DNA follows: TGTGCCAGCACCCCGAAGGGGGGGCGAGAGACCCAGTACTTC. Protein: CASTPKGGRETQYF.

CDR3 bases: TGTGCAAGTCGCTCCTACCCCAGGGGTGCGCCGGTAGGCACTGAAGCTTTCTTT. Amino acids: CASRSYPRGAPVGTEAFF. The chain couples TRBV12-2 to TRBJ1-1; the table's D call TRBD1 went unverified against the DNA. TRBV12-2 is reported as a pseudogene. The CDR3 loop spans 18 amino acids.

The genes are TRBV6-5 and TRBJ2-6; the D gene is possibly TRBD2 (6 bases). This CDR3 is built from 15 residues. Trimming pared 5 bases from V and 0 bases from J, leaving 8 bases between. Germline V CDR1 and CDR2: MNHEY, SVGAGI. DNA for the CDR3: TGTGCCAGCAGTGGGGGGAACTCTGGGGCCAACGTCCTGACTTTC. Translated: CASSGGNSGANVLTF.